This TCR beta chain was captured by sequencing in a study of identifying expanded T cells in peripheral blood. Clones were sequenced by immunoSEQ multiplex PCR, and TCRdb holds only the in-frame ones, with some missing. Of about 85,000 clones listed, about 91% are singletons. CDR3 size: 17 residues. Germline CDR1 is MNHNS and CDR2 is SASEGT. The J segment lost 5 bases and the V segment lost 1 base, leaving 12 bases of the junction unmatched. The TCR sequence derives from a person aged 18-70 years in good health. This sequence joins TRBV6-1 and TRBJ2-5, with TRBD2 matching 8 bases. Sequencing was done on a sample of blood. The chain's CDR3 is CASSEEEVAGIRETQYF. For the CDR3, the DNA is TGTGCCAGCAGTGAAGAAGAGGTAGCGGGAATCAGGGAGACCCAGTACTTC.